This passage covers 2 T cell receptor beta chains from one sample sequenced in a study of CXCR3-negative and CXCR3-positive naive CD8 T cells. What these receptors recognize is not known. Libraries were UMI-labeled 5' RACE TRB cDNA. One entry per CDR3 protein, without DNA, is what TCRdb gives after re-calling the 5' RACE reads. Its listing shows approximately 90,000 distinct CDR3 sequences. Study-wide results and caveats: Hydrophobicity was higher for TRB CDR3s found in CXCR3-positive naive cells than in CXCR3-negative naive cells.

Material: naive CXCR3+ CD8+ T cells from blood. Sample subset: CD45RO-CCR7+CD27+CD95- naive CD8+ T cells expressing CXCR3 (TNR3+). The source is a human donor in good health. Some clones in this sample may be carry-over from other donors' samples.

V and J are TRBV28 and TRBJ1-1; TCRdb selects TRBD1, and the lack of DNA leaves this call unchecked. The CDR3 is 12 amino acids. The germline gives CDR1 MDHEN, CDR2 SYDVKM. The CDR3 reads CASSWTGTEAFF.

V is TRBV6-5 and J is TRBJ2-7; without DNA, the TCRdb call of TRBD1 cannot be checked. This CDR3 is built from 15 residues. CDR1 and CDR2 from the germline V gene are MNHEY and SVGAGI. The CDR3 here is CASSYDISGQGTSYF.